This T cell receptor (beta chain) was recorded in a study of T cells in women clearing cervical HPV infection. Study context: Controls were women whose single incident HPV16 infection cleared within 12 months without precancer or cancer. General observations from the study: Combining TCR richness with V gene abundances gave around 0.87 AUC. CIN3+ cases had significantly higher TCR richness than controls; evenness did not differ.

The CDR3 has 14 amino acids. CDR1 is SNHLY and CDR2 is FYNNEI in the germline V gene. V lost 6 bases and J 4 bases, leaving 15 bases between the germline ends. On this clone: The antigen is undetermined. The read terminates 3 residues ahead of where the CDR3 ends, so the germline J gene completes it.

Measured with immunoSEQ multiplex PCR; TCRdb has only the in-frame clones, and not every one. Its table lists about 46,000 clones. The TCR sequence derives from a woman aged 18-69 years with a cervical HPV16 infection that either progressed to CIN3+ or cleared (not recorded which). This chain uses TRBV2 with TRBJ1-2; tentatively, D is TRBD1 (6 bases). Sequences were obtained from blood buffy coat. Partial CDR3 DNA: TGTGCCAGCAGCCGGGACATTGAAATCTATGGC. Translating it yields CASSRDIEIYG. The full CDR3 protein reads CASSRDIEIYGYTF.